At least ten counts were recorded for the clone carrying this TCR beta chain. Its antigen is currently unknown. Used for diagnoses were clinical symptoms, serum thyroxine and TRAb, thyroid ultrasound and orbital computed tomography. CDR3 length: 13 amino acids. Trimming took 4 bases from V and 3 from J; bases not matched to a gene: 4. Germline V gives CDR1 DFQATT, CDR2 SNEGSKA (reference sequence). This specimen belongs to a study of T cells in Graves' hyperthyroidism and ophthalmopathy. The study's findings and limits: Ophthalmopathy was model-predicted a median about 7.1 months pre-onset.

Regions amplified from RNA transcripts were the TCR beta CDR3 regions. Initially, a first-round RT-PCR of the TCR CDR3 employed the HTBI primer set. TCRdb itself ran the multiplex PCR reads through MiXCR, one entry per CDR3 protein. Of some 720,000 distinct CDR3 sequences listed, roughly 17% are singletons. The chain is built from TRBV20-1 and TRBJ2-7; 9 bases line up with TRBD2. The sequenced sample was blood. The receptor was isolated from a man between 18 and 35 years old with Graves' hyperthyroidism. CDR3 amino acids: CSAISGSFYEQYF. The CDR3 nucleotides read TGCAGTGCTATTAGCGGGAGTTTCTACGAGCAGTACTTC.